This T cell receptor beta chain was sequenced during a study of blood T cell repertoires in COVID-19. Data came from immunoSEQ multiplex PCR; TCRdb stores just in-frame clones and leaves some out. The top ten clones hold 4.5% to 6% of a sample with tens of thousands of clones, around 90% of them seen once. With 0 bases clipped from V and 8 bases from J, the junction kept 10 bases outside the gene matches. CDR1 is SGHRS and CDR2 is YFSETQ in the germline V gene. The CDR3 spans 15 residues. The TCR sequence derives from a woman older than 75 with acute or convalescent COVID-19. The sequencing input was peripheral blood. The chain has TRBV5-1 and TRBJ1-2; the match to TRBD1 covers 7 bases. CDR3 sequence (DNA): TGCGCCAGCAGCTTGGGACAGGGAGCACTGCGGGGCTACACCTTC. It translates to CASSLGQGALRGYTF.